These 30 T cell receptor beta chains share one sample of origin, sequenced in a study of blood T cell repertoires in COVID-19. The protocol was immunoSEQ multiplex PCR, while the TCRdb copy is restricted to in-frame clones and leaves out a portion. The table lists over 7,500 clones, roughly 83% of them singletons. Material for sequencing was peripheral blood. Receptors originate from a woman aged 55-70 years with active COVID-19.

This chain joins TRBV12-3 or TRBV12-4 and TRBJ1-2; D is uncertain. V dropped 7 bases and J dropped 4 bases, with 10 bases sitting between them. This CDR3 has 12 residues. The CDR3: CASTRGPYGYTF. The CDR3 coding sequence is TGTGCCAGCACCCGCGGCCCCTATGGCTACACCTTC.

The V and J genes are TRBV7-2 and TRBJ2-1; a weak D match, TRBD2 (5 bases). The CDR3 contains 16 residues. Germline V gene sequence: CDR1 SGHTA, CDR2 FQGNSA. Trimming took off 5 bases at V and 0 bases at J, with 14 bases between the two ends. CDR3 in DNA: TGTGCCAGCAGCCCCCAAGCGGCGAGCTCCTACAATGAGCAGTTCTTC. As protein: CASSPQAASSYNEQFF.

This sequence joins TRBV24-1 and TRBJ1-4, with 9 bases identical to TRBD1. Germline trimming cut 4 bases from V and 8 bases from J; bases unmatched to any gene: 13. This CDR3 has 17 residues. Germline V gene sequence: CDR1 KGHDR, CDR2 SFDVKD. The CDR3 DNA follows: TGTGCCACCAGTGACCCGGGACAGGGCCTCTCTGGAGAAAAACTGTTTTTT. This encodes CATSDPGQGLSGEKLFF.

This sequence joins TRBV30 and TRBJ2-7; 8 nucleotides align to TRBD2. The junction had 6 bases not matched to a gene; V was cut back by 5 bases and J by 0 bases. This CDR3 comprises 14 residues. Germline assignment: CDR1 GTSNPN and CDR2 SVGIG (reference sequence). As DNA, the CDR3 is TGTGCCTGGGCTACGGGGGGGAGCTCCTACGAGCAGTACTTC. It specifies CAWATGGSSYEQYF.

CDR3 sequence (DNA): TGTGCCAGCAGTGTTCCCCCCCGCGCAGGGGCCTACGAGCAGTACTTC. This sequence encodes CASSVPPRAGAYEQYF. J is TRBJ2-7 and V is TRBV6-1, with D possibly being TRBD1 (6 bases). V gave up 4 bases and J gave up 2 bases, with 18 bases separating them. Germline V gene data show CDR1 as MNHNS and CDR2 as SASEGT. This CDR3 has 16 amino acids.

This clone was found once. This chain links TRBV18 with TRBJ2-5; no firm D call. V gave up 4 bases and J gave up 2 bases, with 11 bases separating them. From germline, CDR1 is KGHSH and CDR2 LQKENI. The CDR3 covers 14 residues. Here the CDR3 DNA reads TGTGCCAGCTCACTCTCCGGGTTGCAAGAGACCCAGTACTTC. Translating it yields CASSLSGLQETQYF.

The chain uses TRBV4-1 and TRBJ2-3, with TRBD2 identical over 11 bases. Trimming removed 0 bases from V and 1 base from J; junction bases left unmatched: 9. CDR1 MGHRA and CDR2 YSYEKL come from the germline V gene. This CDR3 contains 19 residues. CDR3 coding DNA: TGCGCCAGCAGCCAAGACCCACTAGCGGGGGCGGATGGCACAGATACGCAGTATTTT. Its protein product is CASSQDPLAGADGTDTQYF.

The genes are TRBV6-5 and TRBJ1-4; D call uncertain. In germline, CDR1 is MNHEY, CDR2 SVGAGI. V dropped 6 bases and J dropped 0 bases, with 8 bases sitting between them. CDR3 length equals 14 residues. The CDR3 here is CASRLEATNEKLFF. CDR3 bases: TGTGCCAGCAGACTCGAAGCAACTAATGAAAAACTGTTTTTT.

CDR3 DNA sequence: TGTGCCTGGAGTTTGGGCCCCGGCAGGGGCTATGGCTACACCTTC. It yields the protein CAWSLGPGRGYGYTF. This sequence joins TRBV30 and TRBJ1-2, with D tentatively TRBD1 (6 bases). With 2 bases removed from V and 4 bases from J, the gap between germline ends came to 17 bases. The CDR3 is made up of 15 amino acids. Germline V gene lookup returns CDR1 GTSNPN and CDR2 SVGIG (reference sequence).

This clone has just a few counts. J is TRBJ2-7 and V is TRBV3-1 (or the pseudogene TRBV3-2); 7 bases align to TRBD1. Per germline, CDR1 LGHDT and CDR2 YNNKEL (reference sequence). The CDR3 length is 14 residues. Trimming removed 4 bases from V and 3 bases from J; junction bases left unmatched: 6. The CDR3 sequence: CASSPYRDSYEQYF. The CDR3 bases are TGTGCCAGCAGCCCGTACCGGGACAGCTACGAGCAGTACTTC.

The chain recombines TRBV9 with TRBJ2-2, with unresolved D. V lost 0 bases to trimming and J lost 1 base, with 7 bases between them. The CDR3 has 15 amino acids. Per the germline V gene, CDR1 is SGDLS and CDR2 is YYNGEE. The CDR3 DNA reads TGTGCCAGCAGCGTAGCGGCAGGGAACACCGGGGAGCTGTTTTTT. It translates to CASSVAAGNTGELFF.

V gene TRBV7-9 combines with J gene TRBJ2-1, with 9 bases matching TRBD1. Trimming took 4 bases from V and 8 from J; bases not matched to a gene: 6. CDR3 length equals 14 residues. In germline, CDR1 is SEHNR, CDR2 FQNEAQ (reference sequence). CDR3 DNA sequence: TGTGCCAGCAGCTCACCGGGACAGGGTGATGAGCAGTTCTTC. It encodes CASSSPGQGDEQFF.

The V call is TRBV7-6, the J call TRBJ2-2; TRBD1 is a possible D gene (5 bases). V lost 6 bases to trimming and J lost 7 bases, with 18 bases between them. The CDR3 runs 15 residues. Germline CDR1 is SGHVS and CDR2 is FNYEAQ. CDR3 region: CASRAWQGLGGELFF. The CDR3 nucleotides are TGTGCCAGCAGGGCTTGGCAGGGTCTTGGCGGGGAGCTGTTTTTT. Based on the CDR3 plus reference TRBV7-6 and TRBJ2-2, the full variable domain is GAGVSQSPRYKVTKRGQDVALRCDPISGHVSLYWYRQALGQGPEFLTYFNYEAQQDKSGLPNDRFSAERPEGSISTLTIQRTEQRDSAMYRCASRAWQGLGGELFFGEGSRLTVL.

This clone has a single count. The chain combines TRBV7-2 with TRBJ2-3, with no clear D. CDR3 length equals 13 residues. V shed 5 bases and J shed 6 bases, with 12 bases lying between them. Germline CDR1 reads SGHTA; CDR2 reads FQGNSA. The CDR3 protein is CASSPNHQDTQYF. In DNA, the CDR3 is TGTGCCAGCAGCCCGAACCACCAGGATACGCAGTATTTT.

The V and J genes are TRBV13 and TRBJ2-7, with 8 bases fitting TRBD2. Germline V lookup: CDR1 PRHDT, CDR2 FYEKMQ (reference sequence). This CDR3 contains 14 residues. Germline trimming cut 5 bases from V and 4 bases from J; bases unmatched to any gene: 7. CDR3 bases: TGTGCCAGCAGCCCCTCCCGGGAGGGGTACGAGCAGTACTTC. Amino acid sequence: CASSPSREGYEQYF.

The CDR3 DNA sequence: TGTGCCAGCAGTTACGTCCCAGGGGGCGGCCACGAGCAGTACTTC. Translating gives CASSYVPGGGHEQYF. The chain couples TRBV6-6 to TRBJ2-7; TRBD1 aligns across 8 bases. The CDR3 loop spans 15 amino acids. V shed 2 bases, J shed 5 bases, and the junction held 8 bases outside the gene matches. Germline CDR1 MNHNY, CDR2 SVGAGI (reference sequence).

V and J are TRBV4-3 and TRBJ2-3; D not certain. In germline, CDR1 is LGHNA, CDR2 YSLEER. This CDR3 has 14 residues. Between the trimmed V and J ends, which lost 4 bases and 1 base, there was a span of 9 bases. The DNA of the CDR3 is TGCGCCAGCAGCCTCCTACGGGGCACAGATACGCAGTATTTT. It encodes CASSLLRGTDTQYF.

The chain uses TRBV6-5 and TRBJ2-3, with D perhaps TRBD2 (5 bases). In germline, CDR1 is MNHEY, CDR2 SVGAGI. The length of the CDR3 is 12 residues. Trimming took 8 bases from V and 2 from J, leaving 8 bases between them. DNA of the CDR3: TGTGCCAGCGCCGGGGACACAGATACGCAGTATTTT. This sequence encodes CASAGDTDTQYF.

The rearrangement joins TRBV30 to TRBJ1-6; D remains ambiguous. Trimming stripped 4 bases from V and 0 bases from J, with 4 bases between. The germline V gene has CDR1 GTSNPN and CDR2 SVGIG (reference sequence). The CDR3 length is 13 residues. CDR3 DNA sequence: TGTGCCTGGAAGAGCTCCTATAATTCACCCCTCCACTTT. Translated, it gives CAWKSSYNSPLHF.

This chain joins TRBV29-1 and TRBJ1-3; D call uncertain. Germline loops: CDR1 SQVTM, CDR2 ANQGSEA. Trimming took off 5 bases at V and 0 bases at J, with 8 bases between the two ends. This CDR3 has 13 residues. The CDR3 spells CSVRRGSGNTIYF. The CDR3 DNA sequence: TGCAGCGTTCGTCGGGGCTCTGGAAACACCATATATTTT.

V gene TRBV10-1 combines with J gene TRBJ1-5; 7 positions agree with TRBD1. Trimming removed 2 bases from V and 0 bases from J; junction bases left unmatched: 10. Germline loops: CDR1 WNHNN, CDR2 SYGVQD (reference sequence). This CDR3 contains 18 residues. The CDR3 nucleotides are TGCGCCAGCAGTGAGCCTCGGGACAGAGAGTATAGCAATCAGCCCCAGCATTTT. This gives the protein CASSEPRDREYSNQPQHF.

The chain recombines TRBV5-1 with TRBJ1-5; D unclear. The length of the CDR3 is 15 residues. The germline V gene has CDR1 SGHRS and CDR2 YFSETQ. V gave up 4 bases and J gave up 3 bases, with 14 bases separating them. CDR3 bases: TGCGCCAGCAGCCCCGGAGAGGCCCCCAATCAGCCCCAGCATTTT. Translating gives CASSPGEAPNQPQHF.

This clone appeared once. The gene calls are TRBV19 and TRBJ1-5; 8 bases map to TRBD1. Germline V gene data show CDR1 as LNHDA and CDR2 as SQIVND (reference sequence). The CDR3 consists of 15 residues. Unmatched junction bases numbered 5, after V lost 2 bases and J lost 5 bases. Here the CDR3 DNA reads TGTGCCAGTAGTATAAGAGGACAGGGTGATCAGCCCCAGCATTTT. Its translation is CASSIRGQGDQPQHF.

CDR3 sequence: CASSMQGLNEQFF. In DNA, the CDR3 is TGTGCCAGTAGTATGCAGGGTTTGAATGAGCAGTTCTTC. The V gene is TRBV19, the J gene TRBJ2-1, with D tentatively TRBD1 (5 bases). Germline loops: CDR1 LNHDA, CDR2 SQIVND (reference sequence). The V end lost 3 bases, the J end lost 7 bases, and 10 bases lay between the germline ends. The CDR3 extends over 13 amino acids.

V is TRBV6-6 and J is TRBJ2-7; 12 nucleotides agree with TRBD2. Germline V gives CDR1 MNHNY, CDR2 SVGAGI (reference sequence). This CDR3 comprises 17 residues. V dropped 5 bases and J dropped 2; count of bases not matched to a gene: 10. CDR3 residues: CASSPLAGGRPPYEQYF. CDR3 sequence (DNA): TGTGCCAGCAGTCCACTAGCGGGGGGCCGGCCCCCCTACGAGCAGTACTTC.

The V gene is TRBV5-6, the J gene TRBJ1-6; possibly TRBD1 for D (6 bases). V lost 5 bases and J lost 4, with 10 bases in between. This CDR3 comprises 14 residues. Germline V gene lookup returns CDR1 SGHDT and CDR2 YYEEEE. CDR3 bases: TGTGCCAGCAGACCAGGACAGTATAATTCACCCCTCCACTTT. Translating gives CASRPGQYNSPLHF.

This chain joins TRBV6-2 or TRBV6-3 and TRBJ2-7; TRBD2 aligns across 8 bases. Germline V gene sequence: CDR1 MNHEY, CDR2 SVGEGT. CDR3 length: 16 residues. The ends lost 2 bases at V and 4 bases at J; junction bases unmatched: 10. CDR3 amino acids: CASSYGGGPKRYEQYF. In nucleotides, the CDR3 is TGTGCCAGCAGTTACGGCGGGGGGCCTAAACGGTACGAGCAGTACTTC.

The chain links TRBV11-2 to TRBJ1-5; D call uncertain. Trimming shortened V by 0 bases and J by 3 bases, and 9 bases separated the two germline ends. Per germline, CDR1 SGHAT and CDR2 FQNNGV. CDR3 length equals 15 residues. The CDR3 loop reads CASSLEAGDNQPQHF. The CDR3 DNA sequence: TGTGCCAGCAGCTTAGAGGCAGGTGACAATCAGCCCCAGCATTTT. The full variable domain, its missing parts supplied by reference TRBV11-2 and TRBJ1-5, is EAGVAQSPRYKIIEKRQSVAFWCNPISGHATLYWYQQILGQGPKLLIQFQNNGVVDDSQLPKDRFSAERLKGVDSTLKIQPAKLEDSAVYLCASSLEAGDNQPQHFGDGTRLSIL.

The chain recombines TRBV19 with TRBJ2-3; TRBD1 aligns across 7 bases. The CDR3 covers 15 residues. Germline assignment: CDR1 LNHDA and CDR2 SQIVND (reference sequence). V was pared by 5 bases and J by 4 bases, with 9 bases of the junction left unmatched. The CDR3 DNA sequence: TGTGCCAGTAGTCAACAGGGGCGCAGCTCAGATACGCAGTATTTT. It encodes CASSQQGRSSDTQYF.

This clone has only one observation. V and J are TRBV2 and TRBJ2-5; TRBD2 matches 9 bases. Germline V gives CDR1 SNHLY, CDR2 FYNNEI. The junction had 14 bases not matched to a gene; V was cut back by 4 bases and J by 5 bases. CDR3 length: 17 residues. As DNA, the CDR3 is TGTGCCAGCAGTGGCTGGGGGACTAGCTTCCTGTGGGAGACCCAGTACTTC. Protein product: CASSGWGTSFLWETQYF.